Below, 3 T cell receptor beta chains from the same sample are listed, as sequenced in a study of T-cell reconstitution after alpha-beta-depleted transplantation in children. Unique molecular identifiers were incorporated when the TCRbeta library was constructed. TCRdb re-derived calls from the PCR reads in MiXCR, one entry per CDR3 protein. In the table there are approximately 1,000,000 distinct CDR3 sequences, about 29% of which are singletons. Sequences were derived from PBMCs, mostly from graft donor cells, sampled 360 days after TCRalphabeta/CD19-depleted stem cell transplant. The receptors were sampled from a boy in the first two years of life who had a stem cell transplant for SCID, so the T cells may come from the graft donor.

V usage is TRBV5-1 and J usage is TRBJ2-1; D uncertain. Looked up from germline, CDR1 is SGHRS and CDR2 is YFSETQ. V lost 2 bases, J lost 7 bases, and 16 bases lay in between. There are 15 residues in the CDR3. CDR3 sequence reads: CASSFTSPPRNEQFF. CDR3 DNA: TGCGCCAGCAGCTTTACGTCTCCTCCCAGGAATGAGCAGTTCTTC.

A few counts support this clonotype. The CDR3 reads CASSLTSRHYEQYF. CDR3 DNA sequence: TGTGCCAGCAGCCTGACCTCGAGACATTACGAGCAGTACTTC. This chain links TRBV7-4 with TRBJ2-7; D is unresolved. This CDR3 comprises 14 residues. V lost 5 bases, J lost 4 bases, and 15 bases lay in between. Germline CDR1 reads SGHVT; CDR2 reads SQSDAQ.

CDR3 in amino acids: CASSSGQGLFKETQYF. CDR3 nucleotide sequence: TGTGCCAGCAGCTCAGGACAGGGGTTGTTCAAAGAGACCCAGTACTTC. The chain is built from TRBV7-2 and TRBJ2-5, with TRBD1 matching over 9 bases. Unmatched junction bases numbered 9, after V lost 4 bases and J lost 3 bases. CDR3 length: 16 amino acids. CDR1 SGHTA and CDR2 FQGNSA come from the germline V gene.